The T cell receptor beta chain described here comes from a study of beta chain features in type 1 diabetes. Study-wide results and caveats: For Type 1 diabetes patients, all four CD4+ subsets carried TCRB CDR3s that were moderately but significantly shorter.

Germline CDR1 is LNHDA and CDR2 is SQIVND (reference sequence). The CDR3 contains 12 residues. V was clipped by 5 bases and J by 12 bases; unmatched bases: 7. Sorting based on CD45RO/CCR7/CD25/CD127/CD95/CD27 separated CD4+ naive, central memory, regulatory and stem cell-like memory cells. In regard to this clone: The antigen is not known.

Expressed TCRB transcripts were sequenced because the isolated RNA had all been reverse transcribed beforehand. The assay was immunoSEQ multiplex PCR, and TCRdb's table has in-frame clones only and misses some. This sample has about 360,000 clones, with around an eighth found just once. The source material was naive CD4+ T cells from blood. The chain uses TRBV19 and TRBJ2-1; 7 bases map to TRBD2. This receptor was identified in a young man in good health. The DNA for the CDR3 is TGTGCCAGTAGTCCGACTAGCCCTTGGCAGTTCTTC. This gives the protein CASSPTSPWQFF.